The present entry profiles one T cell receptor beta chain with its context. The CDR3 extends over 15 amino acids. Germline values: CDR1 SGHAT, CDR2 FQNNGV. Unmatched junction bases numbered 4, after V lost 4 bases and J lost 2 bases. TCRdb's table, derived via immunoSEQ multiplex PCR, lists solely in-frame clones and lacks some. The data contain 200,000 or so clones, more than 70% of them singletons. These data come from a study of blood T cell repertoires in COVID-19. Whole-study context: Sources were T cells, B-cell-depleted T cells, or PBMCs; the material itself was cDNA or gDNA.

The sequenced sample consisted of peripheral blood. The chain recombines TRBV11-2 with TRBJ2-7; TRBD2 matches at 11 bases. The sequence was collected from a man aged 50 to 59 with COVID-19, enrolled during active disease. The CDR3, as DNA: TGTGCCAGCAGCTCTAGCGGGGGGTTTCCCTACGAGCAGTACTTC. Translation gives CASSSSGGFPYEQYF. The full variable domain, rest sourced from reference TRBV11-2 and TRBJ2-7, is EAGVAQSPRYKIIEKRQSVAFWCNPISGHATLYWYQQILGQGPKLLIQFQNNGVVDDSQLPKDRFSAERLKGVDSTLKIQPAKLEDSAVYLCASSSSGGFPYEQYFGPGTRLTVT.